The sequence of this T cell receptor (beta chain) was determined in a study of shared T cell receptors in the human thymus. Assay used: immunoSEQ multiplex PCR; TCRdb lists only in-frame clones, some missing. The sample holds approximately 400,000 clones; about 95% are singletons and the top ten take approximately 0.02%. There are 15 residues in the CDR3. Trimming cost V 5 bases and J 0 bases; bases outside gene matches: 6. CDR1 and CDR2 from the germline V gene are KGHSH and LQKENI. V usage is TRBV18 and J usage is TRBJ1-1, with 7 bases identical to TRBD1. The sequenced sample was thymocytes. This sequence was found in a human donor. CDR3 region: CASSSYRGMNTEAFF. Here the CDR3 DNA reads TGTGCCAGCTCATCTTACAGGGGCATGAACACTGAAGCTTTCTTT.